This T cell receptor beta chain stems from a study of PD-1 blockade in classical Hodgkin lymphoma (TCRdb year 2020). Context from the whole study: Nivolumab dosing was 3 mg/kg intravenously every 2 weeks, continuing until either disease progression or unacceptable toxicity. A peripheral blood immune signature of response to PD-1 blockade in classical Hodgkin lymphoma was defined using TCR beta sequencing and CyTOF. Study-wide conclusions, independent of this receptor: The study was limited to a single clinical trial cohort, and causes of repertoire differences, possibly disease activity or prior therapy, remained undefined. Lower diversity was seen in patients whose nivolumab began less than 1 year after ASCT, and these patients were left out of later analyses so that immune reconstitution would not confound the results. Among trial patients, those achieving complete response had baseline diversity similar to that of newly diagnosed patients, while diversity was significantly lower in partial responders and progressors. Baseline TCR diversity was reported to be lower in newly diagnosed patients than in healthy donors, and even lower in relapsed/refractory patients. A significant rise by C4D1 was seen in CD4+ but not CD8+ TCR diversity (p=0.0027 vs p=0.16), with the rise being most apparent in complete responders (p=0.02).

With regard to this clone: What this receptor recognizes is not known. No much larger clone exists at a distance of one base, and base qualities are not known.

Genomic DNA was extracted with the Qiagen DNeasy kit from unsorted PBMCs and from negatively selected CD4+ and CD8+ fractions. TCR beta CDR3 regions were subjected to amplification by immunoSEQ multiplex PCR with primers that anneal to V and J segments. A synthetic immune receptor repertoire was used to minimize amplification bias, and remaining bias was computationally removed after sequencing. As for the authors' bioinformatics: Repertoire diversity was quantified as the Shannon entropy index using custom Python scripts. Unsorted, CD4+ and CD8+ repertoires were analyzed separately, except in combined analyses where CD4+ and CD8+ sequences were merged in silico. A clone was considered expanded if an increase in frequency of at least 2-fold after treatment relative to C1D1 was found, and a pseudocount of 0.5 was applied to clones undetected at baseline. Clones with 0 or 1 copy at C1D1 were classified as singleton clones, and clones with 2 or more copies were classified as non-singleton clones. Clones expanded in unsorted samples were assigned a CD4+, CD8+ or unknown annotation through matching of protein sequences in sorted samples from the same patient. Wilcoxon tests on paired samples were used to test diversity changes from C1D1 to C4D1. In its TCRdb copy, this immuneACCESS table keeps in-frame sequences only and misses some clones. Where compared with another copy, unresolved V genes explain less than half of these, and the others have no known cause. The DNA gave D and trimming, while V, J and clone size come from that table. The sample has 50,000 or so clones on record, around 90% of them singletons. The top ten constitute less than 11% of the sample.

Taken with the paper, the label for time point translates to: cycle 2 day 1 (C2D1) of nivolumab. All trial patients had relapsed after autologous stem cell transplantation, with cohorts A, B and C differing in prior brentuximab vedotin exposure. A total of roughly 60 patients with relapsed/refractory classical Hodgkin lymphoma made up the trial cohort, and each patient's best overall response was complete response, partial response or progressive disease. Trial patients were treated with single-agent nivolumab in the multi-cohort phase II CheckMate 205 trial. Best overall response was determined by an independent review committee according to the 2007 International Working Group response criteria. Trial PBMCs were collected immediately before nivolumab initiation (C1D1) and during therapy at cycle 2 day 1 and cycle 4 day 1. Peripheral blood was collected in 8 mL Vacutainer Cell Preparation Tubes, from which PBMCs were isolated by centrifugation and then cryopreserved.

There are 13 amino acids in the CDR3, from cysteine to phenylalanine inclusive. Only the CDR3 portion is preserved as DNA: 39 bases, with reading frame beginning at the first base. V is shortened by 2 bases, J by 9 bases, and the region joining them spans 11 bases. Per the germline V gene, KGHSH is the CDR1 and LQKENI is the CDR2. The sequence was collected from a human donor with classical Hodgkin lymphoma. Material: peripheral blood mononuclear cells (PBMCs), obtained before the second cycle of nivolumab. The chain was built from TRBV18 and TRBJ2-1; the D segment could be TRBD1, given 6 matching bases. The bases are TGTGCCAGCTCACCAGCAGGGGCAGGTGAGCAGTTCTTC. Its translation reads: CASSPAGAGEQFF.